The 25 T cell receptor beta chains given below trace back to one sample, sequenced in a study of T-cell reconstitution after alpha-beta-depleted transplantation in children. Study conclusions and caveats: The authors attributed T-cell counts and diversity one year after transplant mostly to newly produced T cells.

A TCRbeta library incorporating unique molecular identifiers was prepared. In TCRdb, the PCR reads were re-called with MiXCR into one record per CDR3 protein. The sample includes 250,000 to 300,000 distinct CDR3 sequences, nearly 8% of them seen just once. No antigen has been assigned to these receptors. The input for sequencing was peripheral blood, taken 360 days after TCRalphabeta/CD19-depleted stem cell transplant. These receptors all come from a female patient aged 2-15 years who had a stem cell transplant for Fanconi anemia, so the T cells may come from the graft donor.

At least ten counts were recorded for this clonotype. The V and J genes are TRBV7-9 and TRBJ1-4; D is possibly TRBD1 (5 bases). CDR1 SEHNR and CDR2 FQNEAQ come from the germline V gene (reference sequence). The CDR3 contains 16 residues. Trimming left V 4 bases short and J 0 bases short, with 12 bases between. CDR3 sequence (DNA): TGTGCCAGCAGCTCCGGGACGTCCGCAACTAATGAAAAACTGTTTTTT. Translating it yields CASSSGTSATNEKLFF.

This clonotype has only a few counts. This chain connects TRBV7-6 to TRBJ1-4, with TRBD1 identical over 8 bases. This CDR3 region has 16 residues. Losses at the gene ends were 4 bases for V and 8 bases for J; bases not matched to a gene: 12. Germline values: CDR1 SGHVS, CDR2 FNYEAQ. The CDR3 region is CASSSRLGQGGEKLFF. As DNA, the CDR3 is TGTGCCAGCAGCTCTCGTCTAGGACAGGGCGGGGAAAAACTGTTTTTT. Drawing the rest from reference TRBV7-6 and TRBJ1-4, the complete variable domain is GAGVSQSPRYKVTKRGQDVALRCDPISGHVSLYWYRQALGQGPEFLTYFNYEAQQDKSGLPNDRFSAERPEGSISTLTIQRTEQRDSAMYRCASSSRLGQGGEKLFFGSGTQLSVL.

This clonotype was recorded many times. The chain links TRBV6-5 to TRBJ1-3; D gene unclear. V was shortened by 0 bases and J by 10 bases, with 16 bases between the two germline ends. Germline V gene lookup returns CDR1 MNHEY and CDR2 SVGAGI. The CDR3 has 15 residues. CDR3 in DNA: TGTGCCAGCAGTTACTCGAAGCCACGTGCGGAAACCATATATTTT. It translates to CASSYSKPRAETIYF.

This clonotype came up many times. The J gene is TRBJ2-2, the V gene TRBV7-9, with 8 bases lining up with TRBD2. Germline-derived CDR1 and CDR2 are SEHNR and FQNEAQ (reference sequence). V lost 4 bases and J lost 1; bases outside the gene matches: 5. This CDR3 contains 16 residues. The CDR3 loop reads CASSSLAGQNTGELFF. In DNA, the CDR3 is TGTGCCAGCAGCTCATTAGCGGGACAGAACACCGGGGAGCTGTTTTTT. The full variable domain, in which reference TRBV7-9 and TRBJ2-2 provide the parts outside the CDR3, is DTGVSQNPRHKITKRGQNVTFRCDPISEHNRLYWYRQTLGQGPEFLTYFQNEAQLEKSRLLSDRFSAERPKGSFSTLEIQRTEQGDSAMYLCASSSLAGQNTGELFFGEGSRLTVL.

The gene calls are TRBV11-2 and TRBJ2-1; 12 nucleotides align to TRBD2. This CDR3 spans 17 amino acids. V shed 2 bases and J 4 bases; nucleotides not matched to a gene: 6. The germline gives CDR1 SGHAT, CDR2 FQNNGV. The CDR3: CASSLLTSGSGYNEQFF. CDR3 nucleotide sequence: TGTGCCAGCAGCTTACTGACTAGCGGGAGTGGTTACAATGAGCAGTTCTTC.

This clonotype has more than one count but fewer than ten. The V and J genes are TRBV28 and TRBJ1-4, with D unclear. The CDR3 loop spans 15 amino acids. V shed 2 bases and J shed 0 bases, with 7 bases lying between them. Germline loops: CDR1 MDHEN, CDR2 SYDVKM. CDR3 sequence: CASSLLSATNEKLFF. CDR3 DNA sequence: TGTGCCAGCAGTTTACTCTCAGCAACTAATGAAAAACTGTTTTTT. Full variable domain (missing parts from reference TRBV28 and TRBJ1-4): DVKVTQSSRYLVKRTGEKVFLECVQDMDHENMFWYRQDPGLGLRLIYFSYDVKMKEKGDIPEGYSVSREKKERFSLILESASTNQTSMYLCASSLLSATNEKLFFGSGTQLSVL.

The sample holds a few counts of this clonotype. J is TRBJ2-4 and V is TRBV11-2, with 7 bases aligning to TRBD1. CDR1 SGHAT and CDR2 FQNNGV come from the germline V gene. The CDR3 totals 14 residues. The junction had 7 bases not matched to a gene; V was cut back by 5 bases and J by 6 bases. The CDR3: CASSIYGTANIQYF. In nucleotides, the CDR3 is TGTGCCAGCAGCATATACGGGACAGCAAACATTCAGTACTTC.

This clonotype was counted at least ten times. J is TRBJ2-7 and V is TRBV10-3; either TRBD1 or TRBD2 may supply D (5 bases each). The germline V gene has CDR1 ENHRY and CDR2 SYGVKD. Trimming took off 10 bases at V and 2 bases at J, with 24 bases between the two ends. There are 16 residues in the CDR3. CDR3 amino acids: CATNPRDLPLAYEQYF. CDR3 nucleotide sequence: TGTGCCACCAACCCCCGGGACCTTCCGTTGGCCTACGAGCAGTACTTC.

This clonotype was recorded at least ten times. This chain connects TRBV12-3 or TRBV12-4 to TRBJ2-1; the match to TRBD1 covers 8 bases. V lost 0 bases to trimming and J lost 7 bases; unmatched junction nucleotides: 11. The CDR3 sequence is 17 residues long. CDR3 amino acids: CASSLAQGQVVGNEQFF. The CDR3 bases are TGTGCCAGCAGTTTAGCCCAGGGACAGGTAGTAGGGAATGAGCAGTTCTTC.

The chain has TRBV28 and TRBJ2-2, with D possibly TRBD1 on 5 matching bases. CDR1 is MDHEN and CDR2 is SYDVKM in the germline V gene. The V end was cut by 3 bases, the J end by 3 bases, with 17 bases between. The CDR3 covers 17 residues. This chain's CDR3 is CASSFTIRGRHTGELFF. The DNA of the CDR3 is TGTGCCAGCAGTTTTACTATTAGGGGCCGTCACACCGGGGAGCTGTTTTTT.

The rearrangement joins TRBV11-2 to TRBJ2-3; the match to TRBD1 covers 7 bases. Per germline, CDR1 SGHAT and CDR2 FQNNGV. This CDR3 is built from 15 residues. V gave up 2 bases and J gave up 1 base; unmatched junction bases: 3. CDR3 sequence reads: CASSLLGGRTDTQYF. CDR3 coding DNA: TGTGCCAGCAGCTTATTAGGGGGCCGCACAGATACGCAGTATTTT.

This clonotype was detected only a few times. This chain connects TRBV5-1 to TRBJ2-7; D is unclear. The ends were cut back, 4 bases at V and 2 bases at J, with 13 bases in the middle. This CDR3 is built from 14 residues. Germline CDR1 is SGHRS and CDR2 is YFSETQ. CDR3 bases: TGCGCCAGCAGCACCCCAGACGGCCCCTACGAGCAGTACTTC. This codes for CASSTPDGPYEQYF.

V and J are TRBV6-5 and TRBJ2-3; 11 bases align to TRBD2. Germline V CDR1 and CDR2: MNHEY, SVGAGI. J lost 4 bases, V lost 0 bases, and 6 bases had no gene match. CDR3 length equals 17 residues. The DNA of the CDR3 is TGTGCCAGCAGTTACTCGGGTAGCGGGAGGGCCCCAGATACGCAGTATTTT. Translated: CASSYSGSGRAPDTQYF.

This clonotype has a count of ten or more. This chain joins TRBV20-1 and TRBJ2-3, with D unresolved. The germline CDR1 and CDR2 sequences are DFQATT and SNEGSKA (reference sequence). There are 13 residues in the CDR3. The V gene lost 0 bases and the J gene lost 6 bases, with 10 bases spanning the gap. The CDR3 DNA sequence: TGCAGTGCTAGAGATCCAGAAGTGGATACGCAGTATTTT. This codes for CSARDPEVDTQYF.

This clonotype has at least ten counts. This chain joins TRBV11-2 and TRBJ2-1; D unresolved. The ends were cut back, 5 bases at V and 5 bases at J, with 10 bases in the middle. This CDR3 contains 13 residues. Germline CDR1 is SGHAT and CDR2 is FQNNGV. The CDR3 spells CASSARVDNEQFF. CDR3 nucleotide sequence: TGTGCCAGCAGCGCGAGAGTGGACAATGAGCAGTTCTTC.

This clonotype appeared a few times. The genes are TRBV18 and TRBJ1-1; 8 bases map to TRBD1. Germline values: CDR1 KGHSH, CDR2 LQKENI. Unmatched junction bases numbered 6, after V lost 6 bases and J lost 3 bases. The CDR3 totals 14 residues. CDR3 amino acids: CASSQKQGDTEAFF. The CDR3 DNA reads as TGTGCCAGCTCGCAAAAACAGGGGGACACTGAAGCTTTCTTT.

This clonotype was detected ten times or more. The CDR3 DNA sequence: TGTGCCACCAGCAGGGACCTGACAGGGAACGCTGGAAACACCATATATTTT. Residues: CATSRDLTGNAGNTIYF. The gene calls are TRBV15 and TRBJ1-3, with TRBD1 matching over 7 bases. Per the germline V gene, CDR1 is LNHNV and CDR2 is YYDKDF (reference sequence). The V segment lost 3 bases and the J segment 2 bases; nucleotides outside the gene matches: 10. The CDR3 consists of 17 residues.

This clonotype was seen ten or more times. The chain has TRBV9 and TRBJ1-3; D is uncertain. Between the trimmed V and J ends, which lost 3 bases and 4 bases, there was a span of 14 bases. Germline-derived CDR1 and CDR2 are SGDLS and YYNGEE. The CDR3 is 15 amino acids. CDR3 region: CASSGLRDDGNTIYF. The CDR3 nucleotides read TGTGCCAGCAGCGGATTACGGGATGACGGAAACACCATATATTTT.

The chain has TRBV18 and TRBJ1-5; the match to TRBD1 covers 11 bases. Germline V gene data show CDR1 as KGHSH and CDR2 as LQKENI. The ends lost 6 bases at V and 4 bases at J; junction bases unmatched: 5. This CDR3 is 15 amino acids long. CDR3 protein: CASSPGDRGNQPQHF. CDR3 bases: TGTGCCAGCTCGCCAGGGGACAGGGGGAATCAGCCCCAGCATTTT.

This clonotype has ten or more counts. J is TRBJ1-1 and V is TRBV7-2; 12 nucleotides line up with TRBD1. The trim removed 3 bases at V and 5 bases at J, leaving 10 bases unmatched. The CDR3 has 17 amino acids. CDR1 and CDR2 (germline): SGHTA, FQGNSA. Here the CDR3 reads CASSFTQRDRGHTEAFF. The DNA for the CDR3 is TGTGCCAGCAGCTTCACCCAACGGGACAGGGGGCATACTGAAGCTTTCTTT.

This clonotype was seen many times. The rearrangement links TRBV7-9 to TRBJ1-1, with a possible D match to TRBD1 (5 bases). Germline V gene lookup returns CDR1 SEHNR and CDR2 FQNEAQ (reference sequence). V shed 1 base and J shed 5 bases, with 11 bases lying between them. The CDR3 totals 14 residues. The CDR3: CASSLEGLGTEAFF. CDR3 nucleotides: TGTGCCAGCAGCTTAGAGGGGTTGGGGACTGAAGCTTTCTTT. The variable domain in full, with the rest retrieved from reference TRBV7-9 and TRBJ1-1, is DTGVSQNPRHKITKRGQNVTFRCDPISEHNRLYWYRQTLGQGPEFLTYFQNEAQLEKSRLLSDRFSAERPKGSFSTLEIQRTEQGDSAMYLCASSLEGLGTEAFFGQGTRLTVV.

Here the CDR3 reads CASSHSLGQGGTEAFF. The CDR3, as DNA: TGTGCCAGCAGCCACTCGCTGGGACAGGGAGGGACTGAAGCTTTCTTT. V usage is TRBV7-9 and J usage is TRBJ1-1; 9 nucleotides line up with TRBD1. The junction had 12 bases not matched to a gene; V was cut back by 5 bases and J by 5 bases. CDR3 length equals 16 residues. Germline V gene sequence: CDR1 SEHNR, CDR2 FQNEAQ (reference sequence).

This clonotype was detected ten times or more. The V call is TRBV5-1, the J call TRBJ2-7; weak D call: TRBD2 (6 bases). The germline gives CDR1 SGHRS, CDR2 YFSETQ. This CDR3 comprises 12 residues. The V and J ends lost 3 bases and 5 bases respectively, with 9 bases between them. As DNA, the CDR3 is TGCGCCAGCAGCTGGGGGGAGGACGAGCAGTACTTC. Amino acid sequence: CASSWGEDEQYF.

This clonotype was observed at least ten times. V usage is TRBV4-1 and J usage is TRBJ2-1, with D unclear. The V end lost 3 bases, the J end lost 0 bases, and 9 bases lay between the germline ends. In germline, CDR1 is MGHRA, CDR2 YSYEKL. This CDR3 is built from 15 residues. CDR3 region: CASSHLTYSYNEQFF. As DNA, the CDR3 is TGCGCCAGCAGCCACCTCACATACTCCTACAATGAGCAGTTCTTC.

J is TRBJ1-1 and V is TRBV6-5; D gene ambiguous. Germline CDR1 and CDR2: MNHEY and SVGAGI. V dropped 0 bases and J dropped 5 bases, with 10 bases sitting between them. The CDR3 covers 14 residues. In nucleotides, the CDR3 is TGTGCCAGCAGTTACTCCCCTGGGTGGACTGAAGCTTTCTTT. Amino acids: CASSYSPGWTEAFF.